This T cell receptor beta chain was captured in a study of blood T cell repertoires in COVID-19. Study-wide context: PBMCs, B-cell-depleted T cells, or T cells were the source of the cDNA or gDNA that made up the material.

This clone was detected only a few times. V lost 6 bases and J lost 4; bases outside the gene matches: 4. Germline V gene lookup returns CDR1 MNHEY and CDR2 SVGAGI. The CDR3 sequence is 15 residues long. TCRdb keeps only in-frame clones here, not all; method: immunoSEQ multiplex PCR. The sample includes about 230,000 clones, roughly 85% of them seen just once. This chain connects TRBV6-5 to TRBJ2-1, with 12 bases aligning to TRBD2. This TCR came from an older woman with active or convalescent COVID-19. Sequencing used peripheral blood. Written as DNA, the CDR3 is TGTGCCAGCAGCTCACTAGCGGGGGGATACAATGAGCAGTTCTTC. Translation: CASSSLAGGYNEQFF.